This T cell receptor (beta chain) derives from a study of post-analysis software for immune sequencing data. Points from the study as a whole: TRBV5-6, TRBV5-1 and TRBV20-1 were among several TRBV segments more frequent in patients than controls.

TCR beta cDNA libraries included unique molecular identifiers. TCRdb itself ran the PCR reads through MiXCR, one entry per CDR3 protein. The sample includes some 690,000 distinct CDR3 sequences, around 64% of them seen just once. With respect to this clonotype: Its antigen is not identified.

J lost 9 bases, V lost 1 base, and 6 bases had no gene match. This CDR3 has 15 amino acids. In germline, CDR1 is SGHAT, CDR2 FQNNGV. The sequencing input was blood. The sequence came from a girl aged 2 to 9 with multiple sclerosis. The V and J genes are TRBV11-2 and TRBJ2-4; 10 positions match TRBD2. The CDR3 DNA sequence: TGTGCCAGCAGCTTAGCGGGAGCGGGAGGGAGCATTCAGTACTTC. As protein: CASSLAGAGGSIQYF.